This T cell receptor (beta chain) was found in a study of early T cells in non-severe SARS-CoV-2 infection. Study-level background: Sequencing was performed on bulk RNA from unsorted whole blood, leaving chains unpaired.

Whole-study results and caveats: Private and CD4 specificities were missed by VDJdb matching, skewed to anti-spike CD8.

The V end lost 0 bases, the J end lost 4 bases, and 13 bases lay between the germline ends. Germline CDR1 is DFQATT and CDR2 is SNEGSKA (reference sequence). The CDR3 length is 16 residues. A remark on this clonotype: Its specificity is not known.

Attachment of unique molecular identifiers was made to individual cDNA molecules. TCRdb fed the 5' RACE reads into MiXCR, producing one record per CDR3 protein. The sample shows roughly 100,000 distinct CDR3 sequences, around 13% of them seen only once. This chain joins TRBV20-1 and TRBJ1-6; D unclear. Sequences were obtained from whole blood. The origin of this receptor is an adult who was a healthcare worker with PCR-confirmed SARS-CoV-2 infection or an uninfected control (not recorded which). CDR3 DNA: TGCAGTGCTAGAGAAGCGTCCCGGTCTTATAATTCACCCCTCCACTTT. Amino acid sequence: CSAREASRSYNSPLHF.